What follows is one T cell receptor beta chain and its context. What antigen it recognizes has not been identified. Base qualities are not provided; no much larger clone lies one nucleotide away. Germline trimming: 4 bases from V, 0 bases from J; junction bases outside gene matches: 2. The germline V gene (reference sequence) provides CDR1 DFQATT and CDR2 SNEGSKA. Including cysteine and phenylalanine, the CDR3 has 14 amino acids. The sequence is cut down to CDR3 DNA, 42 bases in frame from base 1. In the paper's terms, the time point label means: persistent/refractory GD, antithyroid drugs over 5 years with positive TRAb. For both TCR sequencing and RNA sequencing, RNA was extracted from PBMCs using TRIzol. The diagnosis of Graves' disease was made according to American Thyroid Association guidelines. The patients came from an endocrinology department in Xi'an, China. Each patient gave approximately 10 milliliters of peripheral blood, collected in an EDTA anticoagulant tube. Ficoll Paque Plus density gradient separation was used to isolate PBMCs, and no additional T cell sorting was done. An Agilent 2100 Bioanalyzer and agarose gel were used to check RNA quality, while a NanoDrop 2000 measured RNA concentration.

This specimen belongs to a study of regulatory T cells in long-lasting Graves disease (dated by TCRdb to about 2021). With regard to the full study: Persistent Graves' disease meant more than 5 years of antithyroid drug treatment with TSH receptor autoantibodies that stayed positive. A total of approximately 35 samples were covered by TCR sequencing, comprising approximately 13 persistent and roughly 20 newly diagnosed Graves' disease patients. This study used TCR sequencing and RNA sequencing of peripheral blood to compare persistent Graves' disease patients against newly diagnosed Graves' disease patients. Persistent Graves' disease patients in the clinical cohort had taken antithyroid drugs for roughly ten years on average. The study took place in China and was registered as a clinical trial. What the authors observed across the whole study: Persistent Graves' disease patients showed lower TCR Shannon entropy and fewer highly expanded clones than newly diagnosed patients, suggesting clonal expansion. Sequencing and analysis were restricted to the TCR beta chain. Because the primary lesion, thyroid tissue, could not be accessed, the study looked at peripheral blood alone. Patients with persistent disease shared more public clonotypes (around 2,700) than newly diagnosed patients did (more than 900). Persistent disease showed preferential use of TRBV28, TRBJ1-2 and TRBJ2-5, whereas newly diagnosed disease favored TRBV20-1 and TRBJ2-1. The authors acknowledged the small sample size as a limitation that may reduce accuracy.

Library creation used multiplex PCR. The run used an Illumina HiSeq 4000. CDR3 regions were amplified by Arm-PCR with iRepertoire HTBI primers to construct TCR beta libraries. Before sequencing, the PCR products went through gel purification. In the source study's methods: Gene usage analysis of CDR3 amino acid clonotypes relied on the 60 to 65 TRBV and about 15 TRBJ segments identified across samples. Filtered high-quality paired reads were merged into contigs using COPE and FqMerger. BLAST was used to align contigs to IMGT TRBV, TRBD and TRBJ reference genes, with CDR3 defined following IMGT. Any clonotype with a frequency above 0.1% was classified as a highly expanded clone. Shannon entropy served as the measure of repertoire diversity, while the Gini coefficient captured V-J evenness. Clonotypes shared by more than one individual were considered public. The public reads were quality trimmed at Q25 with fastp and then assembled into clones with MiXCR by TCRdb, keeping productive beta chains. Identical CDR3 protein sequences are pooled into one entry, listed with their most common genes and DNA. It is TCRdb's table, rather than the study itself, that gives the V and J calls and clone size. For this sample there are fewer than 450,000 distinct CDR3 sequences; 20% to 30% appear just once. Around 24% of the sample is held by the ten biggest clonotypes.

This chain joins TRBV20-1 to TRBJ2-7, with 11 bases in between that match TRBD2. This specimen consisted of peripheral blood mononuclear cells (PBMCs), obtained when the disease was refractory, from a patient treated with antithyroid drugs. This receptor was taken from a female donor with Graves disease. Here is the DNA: TGCAGTGCTATTAGCGGGAGGGTCTCCTACGAGCAGTACTTC. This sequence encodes CSAISGRVSYEQYF.